The 19 T cell receptor beta chains in this list originate from one sample, sequenced in a study of T cells after yellow fever vaccination. TCRdb reanalysed the 5' RACE reads using MiXCR and keeps one entry per CDR3 protein. The sample includes 610,000 or so distinct CDR3 sequences, 9% to 15% of them seen just once. The material sequenced was PBMCs, taken on the day of the yellow fever booster vaccination. The receptors stem from a young man who received the YFV17D yellow fever vaccine.

This clonotype was picked up a small number of times. The rearrangement joins TRBV6-1 to TRBJ2-5; unclear D gene. The V end lost 6 bases, the J end lost 5 bases, and 13 bases lay between the germline ends. From germline, CDR1 is MNHNS and CDR2 SASEGT. The CDR3 covers 13 residues. CDR3 in DNA: TGTGCCAGCAGCAGGAATGCTGGGGAGACCCAGTACTTC. As protein: CASSRNAGETQYF.

This clonotype was seen repeatedly, ten times or more. V usage is TRBV24-1 and J usage is TRBJ2-2; 7 bases are shared with TRBD1. The germline V gene has CDR1 KGHDR and CDR2 SFDVKD. Trimming cost V 2 bases and J 4 bases; bases outside gene matches: 3. The CDR3 totals 15 residues. CDR3 region: CATSDSGQTTGELFF. The CDR3, as DNA: TGTGCCACCAGTGATTCGGGACAGACCACCGGGGAGCTGTTTTTT.

V is TRBV29-1 and J is TRBJ2-1, with 10 positions matching TRBD1. Per germline, CDR1 SQVTM and CDR2 ANQGSEA. This CDR3 has 16 amino acids. J lost 0 bases, V lost 4 bases, and 6 bases had no gene match. The CDR3 bases are TGCAGCGTTGCGACAGGGGGCGCCGTCTCCTACAATGAGCAGTTCTTC. This sequence encodes CSVATGGAVSYNEQFF.

This clonotype has more than one count but fewer than ten. The chain employs TRBV5-6 and TRBJ2-1; D remains ambiguous. The germline V and J ends were trimmed by 1 base and 3 bases, with 8 bases remaining between them. Germline V gene sequence: CDR1 SGHDT, CDR2 YYEEEE. The CDR3 consists of 14 residues. The CDR3 DNA is TGTGCCAGCAGCTTGATGGGTCACTACAATGAGCAGTTCTTC. Its protein is CASSLMGHYNEQFF.

This clonotype turned up a few times. The V call is TRBV6-5, the J call TRBJ2-7, with 10 bases aligning to TRBD2. The CDR3 sequence is 17 residues long. Germline values: CDR1 MNHEY, CDR2 SVGAGI. The V and J ends lost 1 base and 5 bases, in that order; junction bases with no gene match: 11. DNA of the CDR3: TGTGCCAGCAGTTACTACGGTAGGGTAGCGGGAGGAAACGAGCAGTACTTC. Translation: CASSYYGRVAGGNEQYF.

The chain joins TRBV4-1 to TRBJ1-5; D might be TRBD1 (6 bases). CDR1 and CDR2 (germline): MGHRA, YSYEKL. This CDR3 has 13 residues. V dropped 1 base and J dropped 6 bases, with 7 bases sitting between them. CDR3 bases: TGCGCCAGCAGCCAAGGAGGGGGTCAGCCCCAGCATTTT. Encoded protein: CASSQGGGQPQHF.

This clonotype showed up many times. This chain uses TRBV12-3 or TRBV12-4 with TRBJ2-5; 8 nucleotides agree with TRBD1. The J segment lost 5 bases and the V segment lost 6 bases, leaving 11 bases of the junction unmatched. This CDR3 contains 15 residues. The CDR3 here is CASSPTTGAVETQYF. CDR3 DNA: TGTGCCAGCAGCCCTACGACAGGGGCGGTGGAGACCCAGTACTTC.

V and J are TRBV20-1 and TRBJ2-1; D is unresolved. V was trimmed by 6 bases and J by 5 bases, leaving 5 bases between them. There are 10 residues in the CDR3. Germline V gene lookup returns CDR1 DFQATT and CDR2 SNEGSKA (reference sequence). CDR3 amino acids: CSAAHNEQFF. The DNA for the CDR3 is TGCAGTGCGGCCCACAATGAGCAGTTCTTC.

There are a few counts of this clonotype. The gene calls are TRBV7-9 and TRBJ2-1; weak D call: TRBD2 (6 bases). V was pared by 3 bases and J by 5 bases, with 14 bases between. The length of the CDR3 is 15 residues. The V gene's germline CDR1 is SEHNR and CDR2 FQNEAQ (reference sequence). CDR3 sequence (DNA): TGTGCCAGCAGCTTCCTCGGGTCGGGGGACAATGAGCAGTTCTTC. This gives the protein CASSFLGSGDNEQFF.

Only a few counts were recorded for this clonotype. The chain joins TRBV7-2 to TRBJ2-7, with a possible D match to TRBD2 (7 bases). Germline CDR1 is SGHTA and CDR2 is FQGNSA. Trimming pared 5 bases from V and 4 bases from J, leaving 18 bases between. This CDR3 spans 15 amino acids. The CDR3 reads CASSPGGGGLYEQYF. For the CDR3, the DNA is TGTGCCAGCAGCCCCGGTGGGGGGGGCCTGTACGAGCAGTACTTC.

This clonotype was observed a handful of times. V is TRBV5-1 and J is TRBJ1-1; 7 bases align to TRBD1. Germline CDR1 is SGHRS and CDR2 is YFSETQ. This CDR3 contains 15 residues. With 3 bases clipped from V and 0 bases from J, the junction kept 5 bases outside the gene matches. The CDR3 protein is CASSSRTGVNTEAFF. The CDR3 region has the DNA TGCGCCAGCAGCTCAAGGACAGGTGTGAACACTGAAGCTTTCTTT.

This clonotype was seen only a few times. CDR3 in amino acids: CASSLAGPSPETQYF. CDR3 DNA: TGTGCCAGCAGCTTGGCGGGGCCGTCGCCAGAGACCCAGTACTTC. The chain joins TRBV5-4 to TRBJ2-5; D is possibly TRBD1 or TRBD2 (5 bases each). Germline CDR1 SGHNT, CDR2 YYREEE (reference sequence). CDR3 size: 15 residues. Trimming took 0 bases from V and 4 from J, leaving 13 bases between them.

The rearrangement joins TRBV2 to TRBJ2-4, with D unresolved. There are 15 residues in the CDR3. Germline V lookup: CDR1 SNHLY, CDR2 FYNNEI. Between the trimmed V and J ends, which lost 3 bases and 0 bases, there was a span of 9 bases. For the CDR3, the DNA is TGTGCCAGCAGTGACTCAGTCCTAGCCAAAAACATTCAGTACTTC. Its translation: CASSDSVLAKNIQYF.

J is TRBJ2-1 and V is TRBV25-1; 7 bases agree with TRBD2. This CDR3 spans 16 amino acids. Germline V gene lookup returns CDR1 MGHDK and CDR2 SYGVNS. Unmatched junction bases numbered 8, after V lost 3 bases and J lost 3 bases. The chain's CDR3 is CASSDTSESFYNEQFF. CDR3 bases: TGTGCCAGCAGTGATACTAGCGAAAGTTTCTACAATGAGCAGTTCTTC.

This clonotype was seen a handful of times. This rearrangement joins TRBV9 to TRBJ1-1; no reliable D call. V was trimmed by 0 bases and J by 2 bases, leaving 8 bases between them. Germline V gene data show CDR1 as SGDLS and CDR2 as YYNGEE. The CDR3 length is 14 residues. CDR3 residues: CASSVVRRNTEAFF. In nucleotides, the CDR3 is TGTGCCAGCAGCGTAGTTCGGAGAAACACTGAAGCTTTCTTT. The whole variable domain, filled in from reference TRBV9 and TRBJ1-1, reads DSGVTQTPKHLITATGQRVTLRCSPRSGDLSVYWYQQSLDQGLQFLIQYYNGEERAKGNILERFSAQQFPDLHSELNLSSLELGDSALYFCASSVVRRNTEAFFGQGTRLTVV.

This chain joins TRBV19 and TRBJ2-1; D is unclear. The germline V gene encodes CDR1 LNHDA and CDR2 SQIVND (reference sequence). Between the trimmed V and J ends, which lost 4 bases and 3 bases, there was a span of 13 bases. The CDR3 sequence is 15 residues long. The CDR3 here is CASSTGQDDYNEQFF. The CDR3 bases are TGTGCCAGTAGTACGGGCCAGGATGACTACAATGAGCAGTTCTTC.

With regard to this clonotype: The junction shows a germline mismatch at one end, possibly a read error. V gene TRBV24-1 combines with J gene TRBJ2-1, with 11 positions matching TRBD2. Germline CDR1 is KGHDR and CDR2 is SFDVKD. The CDR3 runs to 13 residues. CDR3 sequence reads: CATTSGNYNEQFF. CDR3 nucleotide sequence: TGCGCAACGACTAGCGGGAACTACAATGAGCAGTTCTTC.

The chain combines TRBV7-2 with TRBJ2-7; weak D call: TRBD2 (5 bases). The CDR3 is 13 amino acids. CDR1 and CDR2 (germline): SGHTA, FQGNSA. The V and J ends lost 5 bases and 3 bases respectively, with 11 bases between them. CDR3 sequence (DNA): TGTGCCAGCAGCCCAGGACTCAACTACGAGCAGTACTTC. Translated: CASSPGLNYEQYF.

The V call is TRBV10-3, the J call TRBJ2-2; D is ambiguous. V lost 6 bases, J lost 7 bases, and 18 bases lay in between. The length of the CDR3 is 15 residues. CDR1 and CDR2 (germline): ENHRY, SYGVKD. CDR3 in amino acids: CAIRAGLETGGELFF. DNA for the CDR3: TGTGCCATCAGAGCTGGGCTCGAAACGGGCGGGGAGCTGTTTTTT.